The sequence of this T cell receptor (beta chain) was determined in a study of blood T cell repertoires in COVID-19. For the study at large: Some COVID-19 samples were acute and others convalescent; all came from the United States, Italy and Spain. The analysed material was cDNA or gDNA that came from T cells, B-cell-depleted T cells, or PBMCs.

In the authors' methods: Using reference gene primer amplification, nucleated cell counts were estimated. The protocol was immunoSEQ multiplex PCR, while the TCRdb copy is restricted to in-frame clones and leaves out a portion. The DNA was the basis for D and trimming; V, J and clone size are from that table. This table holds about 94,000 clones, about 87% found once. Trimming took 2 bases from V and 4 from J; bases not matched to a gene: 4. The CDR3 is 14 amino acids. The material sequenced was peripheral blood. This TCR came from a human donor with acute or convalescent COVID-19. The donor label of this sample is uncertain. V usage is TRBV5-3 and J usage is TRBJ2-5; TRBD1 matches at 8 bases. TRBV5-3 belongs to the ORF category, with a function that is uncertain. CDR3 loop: CARSFSGGLETQYF. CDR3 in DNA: TGTGCCAGAAGCTTTTCAGGGGGCTTAGAGACCCAGTACTTC.